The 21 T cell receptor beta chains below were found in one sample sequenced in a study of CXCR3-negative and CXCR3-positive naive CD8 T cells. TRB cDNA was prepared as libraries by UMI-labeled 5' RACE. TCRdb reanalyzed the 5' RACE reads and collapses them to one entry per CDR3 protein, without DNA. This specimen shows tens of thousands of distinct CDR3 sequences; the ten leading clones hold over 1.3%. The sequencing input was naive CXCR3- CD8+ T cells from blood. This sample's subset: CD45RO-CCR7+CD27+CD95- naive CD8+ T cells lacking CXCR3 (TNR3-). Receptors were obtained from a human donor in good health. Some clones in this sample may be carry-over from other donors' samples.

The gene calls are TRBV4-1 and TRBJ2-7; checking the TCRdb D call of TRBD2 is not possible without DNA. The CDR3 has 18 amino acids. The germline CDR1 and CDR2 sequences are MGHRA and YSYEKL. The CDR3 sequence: CASSQQPALRGGINEQYF.

CDR3 residues: CSAIFSGLGEQFF. The chain combines TRBV20-1 with TRBJ2-1. The CDR3 has 13 amino acids. Germline CDR1 reads DFQATT; CDR2 reads SNEGSKA (reference sequence).

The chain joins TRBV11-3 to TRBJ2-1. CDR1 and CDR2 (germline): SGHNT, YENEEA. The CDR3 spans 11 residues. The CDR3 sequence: CASGSGDEQFF. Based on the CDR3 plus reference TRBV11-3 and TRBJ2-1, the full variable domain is EAGVVQSPRYKIIEKKQPVAFWCNPISGHNTLYWYLQNLGQGPELLIRYENEEAVDDSQLPKDRFSAERLKGVDSTLKIQPAELGDSAVYLCASGSGDEQFFGPGTRLTVL.

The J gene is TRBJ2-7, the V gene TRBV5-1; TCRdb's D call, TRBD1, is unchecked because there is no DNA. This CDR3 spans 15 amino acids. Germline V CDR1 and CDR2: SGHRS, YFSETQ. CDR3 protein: CASSWDDRGLREQYF.

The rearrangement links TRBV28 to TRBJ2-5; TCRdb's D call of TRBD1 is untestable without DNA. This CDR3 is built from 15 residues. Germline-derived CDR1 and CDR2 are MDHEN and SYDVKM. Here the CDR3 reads CASSPPGRKEETQYF.

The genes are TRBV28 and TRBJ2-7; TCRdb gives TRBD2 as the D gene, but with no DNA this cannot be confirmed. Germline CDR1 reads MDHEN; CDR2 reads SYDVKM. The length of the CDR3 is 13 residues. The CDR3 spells CASRERHLYEQYF. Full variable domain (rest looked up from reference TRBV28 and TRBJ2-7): DVKVTQSSRYLVKRTGEKVFLECVQDMDHENMFWYRQDPGLGLRLIYFSYDVKMKEKGDIPEGYSVSREKKERFSLILESASTNQTSMYLCASRERHLYEQYFGPGTRLTVT.

CDR3 loop: CATSRDFPGTGGNEQYF. The chain joins TRBV15 to TRBJ2-7; checking the TCRdb D call of TRBD1 is not possible without DNA. The CDR3 contains 17 residues. Germline CDR1 is LNHNV and CDR2 is YYDKDF (reference sequence).

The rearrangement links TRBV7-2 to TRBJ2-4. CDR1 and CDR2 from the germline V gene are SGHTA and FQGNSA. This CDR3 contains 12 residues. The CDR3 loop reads CASSRQENIQYF.

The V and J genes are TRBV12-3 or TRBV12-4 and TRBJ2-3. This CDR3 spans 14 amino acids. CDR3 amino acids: CASRLAGVTDTQYF.

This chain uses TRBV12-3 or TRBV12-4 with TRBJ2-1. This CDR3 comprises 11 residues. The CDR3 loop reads CASSRNNEQFF.

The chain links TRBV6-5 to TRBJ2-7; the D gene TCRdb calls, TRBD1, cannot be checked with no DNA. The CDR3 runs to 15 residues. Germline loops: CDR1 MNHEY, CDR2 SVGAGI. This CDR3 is CASRRDRGLDYEQYF.

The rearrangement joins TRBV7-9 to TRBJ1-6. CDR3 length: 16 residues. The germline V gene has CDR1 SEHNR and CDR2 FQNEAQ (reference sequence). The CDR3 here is CASSPPSWGFNSPLHF. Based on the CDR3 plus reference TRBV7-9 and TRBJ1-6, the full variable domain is DTGVSQNPRHKITKRGQNVTFRCDPISEHNRLYWYRQTLGQGPEFLTYFQNEAQLEKSRLLSDRFSAERPKGSFSTLEIQRTEQGDSAMYLCASSPPSWGFNSPLHFGNGTRLTVT.

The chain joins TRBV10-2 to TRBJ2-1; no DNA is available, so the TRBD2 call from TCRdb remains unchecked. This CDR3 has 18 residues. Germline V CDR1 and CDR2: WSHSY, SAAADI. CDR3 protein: CASSEPTRPSGSYNEQFF.

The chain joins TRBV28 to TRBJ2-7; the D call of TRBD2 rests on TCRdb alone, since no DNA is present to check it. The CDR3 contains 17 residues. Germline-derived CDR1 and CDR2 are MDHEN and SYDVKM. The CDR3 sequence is CASSPRTSGSLSGEQYF.

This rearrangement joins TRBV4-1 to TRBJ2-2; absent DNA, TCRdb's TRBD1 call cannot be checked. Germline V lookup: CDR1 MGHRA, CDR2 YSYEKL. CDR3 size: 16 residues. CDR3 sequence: CASSLVGIRDTGELFF.

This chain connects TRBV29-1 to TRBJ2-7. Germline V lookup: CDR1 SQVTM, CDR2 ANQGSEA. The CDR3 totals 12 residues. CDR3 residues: CSVGRGTYEQYF.

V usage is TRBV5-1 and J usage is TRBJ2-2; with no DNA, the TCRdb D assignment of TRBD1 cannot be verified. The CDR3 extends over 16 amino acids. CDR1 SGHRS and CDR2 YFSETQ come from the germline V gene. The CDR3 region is CASSPPDRGNTGELFF.

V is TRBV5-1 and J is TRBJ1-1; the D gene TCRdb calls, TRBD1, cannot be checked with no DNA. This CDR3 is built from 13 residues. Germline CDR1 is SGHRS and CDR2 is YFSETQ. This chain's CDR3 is CTSSLDGGTEAFF.

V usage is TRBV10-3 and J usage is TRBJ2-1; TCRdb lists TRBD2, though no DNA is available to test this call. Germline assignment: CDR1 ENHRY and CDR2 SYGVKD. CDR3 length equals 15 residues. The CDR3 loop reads CAISEPSGGPRDQFF.

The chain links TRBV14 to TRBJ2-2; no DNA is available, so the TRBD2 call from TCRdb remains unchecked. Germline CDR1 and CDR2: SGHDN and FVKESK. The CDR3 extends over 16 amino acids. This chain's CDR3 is CASSQDFRTSAGELFF.

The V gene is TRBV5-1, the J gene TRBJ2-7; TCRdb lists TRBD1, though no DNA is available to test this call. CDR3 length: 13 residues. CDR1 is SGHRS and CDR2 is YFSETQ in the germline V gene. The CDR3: CASRHRENYEQYF.